The clone carrying this T cell receptor beta chain was observed a handful of times. The TCR beta CDR3 regions underwent amplification using RNA transcripts as the source. When the TCR CDR3 underwent first-round RT-PCR, the HTBI primer set was used. TCRdb redid the calling of the multiplex PCR reads with MiXCR, one entry per CDR3 protein. The data show hundreds of thousands of distinct CDR3 sequences, just under 20% seen once. PBMCs stemmed from approximately 9.1 ml fresh peripheral blood. This entry belongs to a study of T cells in Graves' hyperthyroidism and ophthalmopathy. This clonotype was sampled from a man aged 35 to 55 with Graves' ophthalmopathy. Sample: blood.

This CDR3 reads CASSQVVTGVRTQYF. The DNA of the CDR3 is TGCGCCAGCAGCCAAGTAGTTACAGGGGTTCGTACGCAGTATTTT. The rearrangement joins TRBV4-1 to TRBJ2-3; 7 nucleotides line up with TRBD1. Per the germline V gene, CDR1 is MGHRA and CDR2 is YSYEKL. There are 15 residues in the CDR3. Trimming cost V 1 base and J 8 bases; bases outside gene matches: 9.